These 18 T cell receptor beta chains were all obtained from the same sample, sequenced in a study of CD8+ T cells in alopecia areata. In each case, RNA was isolated and then reverse transcribed into cDNA as the sequencing template. TCRdb keeps only in-frame clones here, not all; method: immunoSEQ multiplex PCR. The sample includes over 150,000 clones, approximately 53% of them seen just once. Regarding treatment: oral pan-JAK inhibitor, 5-10 mg twice daily. Source: CD8+ T cells sorted from blood, taken at week 24, from a patient treated with tofacitinib. These receptors were collected from a human donor with alopecia areata.

The sample holds a few counts of this clone. The chain links TRBV7-2 to TRBJ1-5; 8 bases line up with TRBD1. The V gene end was trimmed by 5 bases and the J gene end by 2 bases; junction bases not matched to a gene: 8. From germline, CDR1 is SGHTA and CDR2 FQGNSA. This CDR3 has 16 residues. In DNA form, the CDR3 reads TGTGCCAGCAGCAACCTGGACAGGGTCGGCAATCAGCCCCAGCATTTT. Protein: CASSNLDRVGNQPQHF. The complete variable domain, with remaining parts taken from reference TRBV7-2 and TRBJ1-5, reads GAGVSQSPSNKVTEKGKDVELRCDPISGHTALYWYRQSLGQGLEFLIYFQGNSAPDKSGLPSDRFSAERTGGSVSTLTIQRTQQEDSAVYLCASSNLDRVGNQPQHFGDGTRLSIL.

The rearrangement joins TRBV19 to TRBJ2-6, with D unresolved. The V and J ends lost 11 bases and 0 bases respectively, with 14 bases between them. CDR3 length: 15 amino acids. The germline V gene has CDR1 LNHDA and CDR2 SQIVND (reference sequence). This CDR3 reads CAARVSSSGANVLTF. The CDR3 DNA follows: TGTGCCGCTAGGGTATCCAGCTCTGGGGCCAACGTCCTGACTTTC.

This clone was counted only a few times. This chain joins TRBV29-1 and TRBJ2-1; 12 nucleotides align to TRBD2. Losses at the gene ends were 2 bases for V and 2 bases for J; bases not matched to a gene: 4. Germline CDR1 SQVTM, CDR2 ANQGSEA. The CDR3 totals 16 residues. CDR3 sequence: CSVELAGGSTYNEQFF. The CDR3 DNA sequence: TGCAGCGTTGAACTAGCGGGGGGGTCAACCTACAATGAGCAGTTCTTC.

This clone was counted between two and nine times. V gene TRBV13 combines with J gene TRBJ2-6, with 7 bases that match TRBD1. V lost 2 bases, J lost 2 bases, and 3 bases stayed unmatched. CDR3 length equals 16 residues. Germline loops: CDR1 PRHDT, CDR2 FYEKMQ (reference sequence). The CDR3 nucleotides read TGTGCCAGCAGCTTAACGGACAGGACTGGGGCCAACGTCCTGACTTTC. As protein: CASSLTDRTGANVLTF.

This clone was detected a few times. The chain joins TRBV7-6 to TRBJ2-3, with 11 bases fitting TRBD2. V trimming: 1 base; J trimming: 7 bases; junction bases outside the gene matches: 4. The CDR3 length is 15 residues. Germline lookup yields CDR1 SGHVS and CDR2 FNYEAQ. CDR3 in amino acids: CASSLESSGGYTQYF. CDR3 bases: TGTGCCAGCAGCTTAGAATCTAGCGGGGGGTATACGCAGTATTTT.

The rearrangement joins TRBV25-1 to TRBJ2-5; no reliable D call. Germline V lookup: CDR1 MGHDK, CDR2 SYGVNS. The V end was cut by 1 base, the J end by 7 bases, with 10 bases between. The CDR3 totals 13 residues. The CDR3 sequence: CASSESYSVTQYF. CDR3 DNA sequence: TGTGCCAGCAGTGAATCTTATTCGGTGACCCAGTACTTC.

CDR3 nucleotide sequence: TGTGCCAGCACGGGAGGACAGGGGGCCTATGAGCAGTTCTTC. Residues: CASTGGQGAYEQFF. V usage is TRBV14 and J usage is TRBJ2-1, with 11 bases matching TRBD1. CDR3 length: 14 residues. The germline V gene encodes CDR1 SGHDN and CDR2 FVKESK. The trim removed 7 bases at V and 8 bases at J, leaving 7 bases unmatched.

This clone has just a few counts. The CDR3 nucleotides are TGTGCCAGCAGCTTTACTCCCGCAAACACAGATACGCAGTATTTT. Amino acid sequence: CASSFTPANTDTQYF. The chain uses TRBV5-6 and TRBJ2-3; D gene ambiguous. Germline CDR1 SGHDT, CDR2 YYEEEE. The CDR3 is made up of 15 amino acids. V was pared by 2 bases and J by 2 bases, with 12 bases between.

This clone was recorded a few times. The chain uses TRBV7-8 and TRBJ2-3; 9 bases align to TRBD1. Germline values: CDR1 SGHVS, CDR2 FQNEAQ. This CDR3 is 16 amino acids long. J was trimmed by 1 base and V by 5 bases; bases with no gene match: 7. The CDR3 sequence is CASSDRQGDRTDTQYF. The CDR3 DNA reads TGTGCCAGCAGCGACAGACAGGGGGATCGCACAGATACGCAGTATTTT.

The V and J genes are TRBV5-6 and TRBJ2-2; D unresolved. Germline lookup yields CDR1 SGHDT and CDR2 YYEEEE. V gave up 0 bases and J gave up 4 bases, with 7 bases separating them. The CDR3 runs 14 residues. The CDR3 DNA follows: TGTGCCAGCAGCTTGGACTCTTCCACCGGGGAGCTGTTTTTT. It translates to CASSLDSSTGELFF.

This chain connects TRBV4-3 to TRBJ1-1; D remains unclear. The CDR3 is made up of 13 amino acids. V gave up 4 bases and J gave up 0 bases, with 6 bases separating them. Looked up from germline, CDR1 is LGHNA and CDR2 is YSLEER. CDR3 amino acids: CASSPYMNTEAFF. In DNA form, the CDR3 reads TGCGCCAGCAGCCCATACATGAACACTGAAGCTTTCTTT.

The CDR3, as DNA: TGTGCCTGGACGGAACATTTTAAATACTCCTATAATTCACCCCTCCACTTT. It specifies CAWTEHFKYSYNSPLHF. The chain joins TRBV30 to TRBJ1-6; D is unclear. V dropped 4 bases and J dropped 0 bases, with 16 bases sitting between them. Germline V gene sequence: CDR1 GTSNPN, CDR2 SVGIG (reference sequence). The CDR3 contains 17 residues.

The V gene is TRBV30, the J gene TRBJ2-5; 7 bases agree with TRBD2. This CDR3 contains 12 residues. Trimming cost V 4 bases and J 4 bases; bases outside gene matches: 3. Per the germline V gene, CDR1 is GTSNPN and CDR2 is SVGIG (reference sequence). CDR3 sequence reads: CAWKPGGETQYF. CDR3 sequence (DNA): TGTGCCTGGAAGCCGGGGGGAGAGACCCAGTACTTC.

This chain links TRBV29-1 with TRBJ1-2, with D unclear. This CDR3 has 10 residues. CDR1 SQVTM and CDR2 ANQGSEA come from the germline V gene. The V end was cut by 4 bases, the J end by 6 bases, with 6 bases between. The CDR3 is CSVVENGYTF. DNA of the CDR3: TGCAGCGTTGTTGAAAATGGCTACACCTTC.

The table lists this clone with a few counts. This sample includes further DNA sequences coding for the same CDR3. This chain links TRBV29-1 with TRBJ1-1; the D gene is possibly TRBD1 (5 bases). CDR3 length: 13 residues. CDR1 and CDR2 (germline): SQVTM, ANQGSEA. Between the trimmed V and J ends, which lost 7 bases and 0 bases, there was a span of 12 bases. CDR3 DNA: TGCAGCGCCGACGGACACTTGAACACTGAAGCTTTCTTT. Translated, it gives CSADGHLNTEAFF.

The rearrangement links TRBV28 to TRBJ1-1, with D unresolved. Trimming cost V 6 bases and J 3 bases, with 2 bases left between them. Germline CDR1 MDHEN, CDR2 SYDVKM. This CDR3 region has 10 residues. As DNA, the CDR3 is TGTGCCAGCAGGGACACTGAAGCTTTCTTT. It translates to CASRDTEAFF.

For this clone: A read error may explain this, as a much larger clone is one base away. CDR3 region: CASSPGTSEYNEQFF. Here the CDR3 DNA reads TGTGCCAGCAGCCCTGGGACTAGCGAGTACAATGAGCAGTTCTTC. The chain links TRBV9 to TRBJ2-1; 10 bases line up with TRBD2. The germline gives CDR1 SGDLS, CDR2 YYNGEE. After removal of 4 bases from V and 4 bases from J, the junction contained 5 bases not matched to a gene. The CDR3 length is 15 residues.

In this sample, this clone turned up a few times. This chain connects TRBV7-9 to TRBJ2-3; D remains unclear. V lost 5 bases to trimming and J lost 1 base, with 10 bases between them. The CDR3 consists of 14 residues. Per germline, CDR1 SEHNR and CDR2 FQNEAQ (reference sequence). The CDR3 loop is CASSTIAGTDTQYF. In DNA, the CDR3 is TGTGCCAGCAGCACAATTGCGGGCACAGATACGCAGTATTTT.